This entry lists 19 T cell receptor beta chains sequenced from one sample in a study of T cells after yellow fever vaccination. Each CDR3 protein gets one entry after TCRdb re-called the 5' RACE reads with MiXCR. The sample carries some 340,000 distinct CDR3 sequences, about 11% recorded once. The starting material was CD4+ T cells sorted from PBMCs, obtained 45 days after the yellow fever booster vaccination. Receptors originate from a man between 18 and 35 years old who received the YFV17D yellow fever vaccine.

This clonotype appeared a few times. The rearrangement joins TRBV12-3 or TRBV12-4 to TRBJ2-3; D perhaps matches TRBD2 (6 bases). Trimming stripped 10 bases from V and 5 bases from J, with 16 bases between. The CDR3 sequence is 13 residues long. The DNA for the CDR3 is TGTGCCATCTCGTCGGGGGACCAAGATACGCAGTATTTT. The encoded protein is CAISSGDQDTQYF.

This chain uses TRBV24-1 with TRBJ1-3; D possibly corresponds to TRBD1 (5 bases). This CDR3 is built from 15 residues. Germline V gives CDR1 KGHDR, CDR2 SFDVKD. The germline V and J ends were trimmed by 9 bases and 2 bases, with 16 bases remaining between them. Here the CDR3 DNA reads TGTGCCACCGGGGGATATCAGGGCGCTGGAAACACCATATATTTT. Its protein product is CATGGYQGAGNTIYF.

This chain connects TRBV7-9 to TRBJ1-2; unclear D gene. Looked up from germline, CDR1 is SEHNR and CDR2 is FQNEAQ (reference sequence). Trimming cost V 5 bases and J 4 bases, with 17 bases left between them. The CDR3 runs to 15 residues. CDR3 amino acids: CASSMYDGPAYGYTF. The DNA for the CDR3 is TGTGCCAGCAGCATGTATGATGGACCGGCCTATGGCTACACCTTC.

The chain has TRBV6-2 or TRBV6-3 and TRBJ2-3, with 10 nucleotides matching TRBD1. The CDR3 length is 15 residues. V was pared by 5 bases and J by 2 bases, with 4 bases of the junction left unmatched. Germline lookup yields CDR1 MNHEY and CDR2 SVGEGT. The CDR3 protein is CASSPRQGATDTQYF. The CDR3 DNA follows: TGTGCCAGCAGTCCCAGACAGGGGGCCACAGATACGCAGTATTTT.

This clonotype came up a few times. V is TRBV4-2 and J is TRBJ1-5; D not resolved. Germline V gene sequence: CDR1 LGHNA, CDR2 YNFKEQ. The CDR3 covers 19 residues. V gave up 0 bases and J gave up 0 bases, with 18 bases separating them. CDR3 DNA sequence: TGTGCCAGCAGCCAAGATGGCGGCGCCTTTGGTTATAGCAATCAGCCCCAGCATTTT. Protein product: CASSQDGGAFGYSNQPQHF.

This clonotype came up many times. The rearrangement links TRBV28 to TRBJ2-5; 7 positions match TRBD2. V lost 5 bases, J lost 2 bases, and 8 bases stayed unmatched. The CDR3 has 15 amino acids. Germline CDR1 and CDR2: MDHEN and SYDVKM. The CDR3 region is CASSGAGLTQETQYF. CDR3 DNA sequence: TGTGCCAGCAGTGGGGCGGGACTAACGCAAGAGACCCAGTACTTC.

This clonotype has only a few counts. CDR3 sequence: CATSDPRSGMQPQHF. The CDR3 DNA sequence: TGTGCCACCAGTGATCCTCGATCGGGTATGCAGCCCCAGCATTTT. The chain combines TRBV24-1 with TRBJ1-5; D gene unclear. The CDR3 length is 15 residues. In germline, CDR1 is KGHDR, CDR2 SFDVKD. With 3 bases removed from V and 7 bases from J, the gap between germline ends came to 15 bases.

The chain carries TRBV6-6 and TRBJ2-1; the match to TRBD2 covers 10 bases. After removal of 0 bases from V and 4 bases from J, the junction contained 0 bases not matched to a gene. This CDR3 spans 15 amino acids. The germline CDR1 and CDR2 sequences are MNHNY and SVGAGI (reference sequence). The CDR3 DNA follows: TGTGCCAGCAGTTACTCTAGCGGGGGGTACAATGAGCAGTTCTTC. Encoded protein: CASSYSSGGYNEQFF.

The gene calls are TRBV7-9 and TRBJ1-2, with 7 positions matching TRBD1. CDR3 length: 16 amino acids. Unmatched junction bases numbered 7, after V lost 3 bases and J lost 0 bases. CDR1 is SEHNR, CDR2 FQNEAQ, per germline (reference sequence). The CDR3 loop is CASSFKGAEANYGYTF. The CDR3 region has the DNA TGTGCCAGCAGCTTCAAGGGGGCGGAGGCTAACTATGGCTACACCTTC.

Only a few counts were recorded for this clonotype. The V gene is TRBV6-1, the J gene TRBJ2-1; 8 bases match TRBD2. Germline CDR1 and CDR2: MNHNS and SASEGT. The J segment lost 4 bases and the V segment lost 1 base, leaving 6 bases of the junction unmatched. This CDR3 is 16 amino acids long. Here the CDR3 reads CASSEVVAGPYNEQFF. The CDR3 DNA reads TGTGCCAGCAGTGAAGTCGTAGCGGGGCCATACAATGAGCAGTTCTTC.

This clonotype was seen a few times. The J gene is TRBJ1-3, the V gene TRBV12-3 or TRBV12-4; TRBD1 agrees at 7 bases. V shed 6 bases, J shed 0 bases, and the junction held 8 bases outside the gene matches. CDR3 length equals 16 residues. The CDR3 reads CASSHHRGLSGNTIYF. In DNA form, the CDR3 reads TGTGCCAGCAGCCATCACAGGGGCCTCTCTGGAAACACCATATATTTT.

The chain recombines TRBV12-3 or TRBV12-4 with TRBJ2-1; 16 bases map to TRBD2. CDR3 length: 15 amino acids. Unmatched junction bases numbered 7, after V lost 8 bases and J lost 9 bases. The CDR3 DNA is TGTGCCAGCCGTGGGACTAGCGGGGGGGCGGGTGAGCAGTTCTTC. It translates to CASRGTSGGAGEQFF.

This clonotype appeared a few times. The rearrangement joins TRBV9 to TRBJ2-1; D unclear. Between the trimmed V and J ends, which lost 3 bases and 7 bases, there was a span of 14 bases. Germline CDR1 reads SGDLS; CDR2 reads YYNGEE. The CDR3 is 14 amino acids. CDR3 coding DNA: TGTGCCAGCAGCGACCGGACGTGGCGGAATGAGCAGTTCTTC. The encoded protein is CASSDRTWRNEQFF.

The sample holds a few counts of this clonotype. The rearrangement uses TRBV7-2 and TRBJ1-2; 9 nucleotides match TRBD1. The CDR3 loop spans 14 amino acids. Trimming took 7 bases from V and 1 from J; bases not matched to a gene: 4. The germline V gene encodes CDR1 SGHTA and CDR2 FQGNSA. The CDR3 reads CASTKTGGNYGYTF. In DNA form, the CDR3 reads TGTGCCAGCACTAAGACAGGGGGTAACTATGGCTACACCTTC.

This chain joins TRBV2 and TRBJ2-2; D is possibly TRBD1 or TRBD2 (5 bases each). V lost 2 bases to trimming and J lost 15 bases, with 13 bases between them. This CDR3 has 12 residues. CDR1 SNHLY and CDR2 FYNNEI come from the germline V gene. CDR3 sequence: CASSEYGGRLFF. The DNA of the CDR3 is TGTGCCAGCAGTGAATATGGGGGTCGGTTGTTTTTT.

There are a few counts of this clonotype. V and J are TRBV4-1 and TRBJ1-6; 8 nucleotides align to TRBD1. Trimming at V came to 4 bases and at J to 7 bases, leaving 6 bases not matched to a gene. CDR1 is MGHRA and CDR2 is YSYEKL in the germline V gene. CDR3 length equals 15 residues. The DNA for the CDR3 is TGCGCCAGCAGCCTTGAGGGACAGGAGAATTCACCCCTCCACTTT. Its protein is CASSLEGQENSPLHF.

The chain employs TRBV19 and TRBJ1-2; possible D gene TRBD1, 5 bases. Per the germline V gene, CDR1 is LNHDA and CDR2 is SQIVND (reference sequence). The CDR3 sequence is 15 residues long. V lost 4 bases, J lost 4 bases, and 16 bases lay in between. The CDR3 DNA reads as TGTGCCAGTAGTACCTCCGGGACCGCGGGCTATGGCTACACCTTC. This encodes CASSTSGTAGYGYTF.

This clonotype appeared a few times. The DNA for the CDR3 is TGTGCCAGCATTCAATTGGGGACACCTTACAATGAGCAGTTCTTC. It yields the protein CASIQLGTPYNEQFF. The genes are TRBV5-6 and TRBJ2-1, with a tentative D call TRBD1 (6 bases). Germline V CDR1 and CDR2: SGHDT, YYEEEE. The CDR3 is 15 residues long. The V end was cut by 6 bases, the J end by 4 bases, with 17 bases between.

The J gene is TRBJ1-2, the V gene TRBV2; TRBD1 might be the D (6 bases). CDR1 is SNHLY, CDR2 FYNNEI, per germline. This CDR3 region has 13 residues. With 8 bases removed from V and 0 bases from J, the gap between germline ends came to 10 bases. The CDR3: CASGRGANYGYTF. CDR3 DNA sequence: TGTGCCAGCGGCAGGGGAGCTAACTATGGCTACACCTTC.